A selection of T cell receptor beta chains follows, all from one sample in a study of blood T cell repertoires in COVID-19. Data came from immunoSEQ multiplex PCR; TCRdb stores just in-frame clones and leaves some out. This repertoire shows fewer than 75,000 clones, around 84% found once; its top ten account for over 6%. Material: peripheral blood. These receptors were collected from a man aged 50-60 years with active COVID-19. CDR3s include the opening cysteine and the closing phenylalanine or tryptophan. The order of the fields is J gene, V gene, CDR3 protein.

j_call: TRBJ1-5; v_call: TRBV18; cdr3_aa: CASSGQGRNQPQHF
j_call: TRBJ2-7; v_call: TRBV6-5; cdr3_aa: CASSYGQGAAGQYF
j_call: TRBJ1-5; v_call: TRBV18; cdr3_aa: CASSRDRVGQPQHF
j_call: TRBJ2-3; v_call: TRBV19; cdr3_aa: CASRKGLAGGQDTQYF
j_call: TRBJ1-2; v_call: TRBV15; cdr3_aa: CATSKVRYSGYTF
j_call: TRBJ1-1; v_call: TRBV4-1; cdr3_aa: CASSVRTGMNTEAFF
j_call: TRBJ2-7; v_call: TRBV6-5; cdr3_aa: CASSLTDRAYEQYF
j_call: TRBJ2-5; v_call: TRBV3-1/TRBV3-2; cdr3_aa: CASSQVRLGAGVQTQYF
j_call: TRBJ2-5; v_call: TRBV27; cdr3_aa: CASNKAGAQETQYF
j_call: TRBJ2-1; v_call: TRBV18; cdr3_aa: CASSTGLAAYNEQFF
j_call: TRBJ2-1; v_call: TRBV27; cdr3_aa: CASLGLYNEQFF
j_call: TRBJ2-2; v_call: TRBV9; cdr3_aa: CASSVAGVSTGELFF
j_call: TRBJ1-2; v_call: TRBV11-1; cdr3_aa: CASSEQPLTGNYGYTF
j_call: TRBJ1-2; v_call: TRBV13; cdr3_aa: CASSLGRGRANYGYTF
j_call: TRBJ2-7; v_call: TRBV3-1/TRBV3-2; cdr3_aa: CASSQGAGSSYEQYF
j_call: TRBJ1-4; v_call: TRBV7-9; cdr3_aa: CASSPWTGHNEKLFF
j_call: TRBJ2-1; v_call: TRBV10-1; cdr3_aa: CASSPSGSSEQFF
j_call: TRBJ2-2; v_call: TRBV6-1; cdr3_aa: CASSEPAGATGELFF
j_call: TRBJ2-3; v_call: TRBV2; cdr3_aa: CASRIRGLTTDTQYF
j_call: TRBJ1-2; v_call: TRBV24-1; cdr3_aa: CATSDYGVSGYTF
j_call: TRBJ2-1; v_call: TRBV2; cdr3_aa: CASSEERGWEQFF
j_call: TRBJ1-4; v_call: TRBV5-1; cdr3_aa: CASSIPTGGQNEKLFF
j_call: TRBJ2-7; v_call: TRBV5-1; cdr3_aa: CASSRDRGYEQYF
j_call: TRBJ1-2; v_call: TRBV19; cdr3_aa: CASSIGGGRPAVYGYTF
j_call: TRBJ1-2; v_call: TRBV5-5; cdr3_aa: CASSLPQGQSGYTF
j_call: TRBJ1-5; v_call: TRBV19; cdr3_aa: CASRIRTANQPQHF
j_call: TRBJ2-1; v_call: TRBV12-5; cdr3_aa: CASGLITGGPNEQFF
j_call: TRBJ2-1; v_call: TRBV5-4; cdr3_aa: CASSPPGRRGGYNEQFF
j_call: TRBJ1-1; v_call: TRBV14; cdr3_aa: CASSPGQTNTEAFF
j_call: TRBJ2-5; v_call: TRBV5-1; cdr3_aa: CASSLVGGETQYF
j_call: TRBJ2-2; v_call: TRBV7-8; cdr3_aa: CASSSPGLAGATGELFF
j_call: TRBJ2-7; v_call: TRBV5-1; cdr3_aa: CASSLRGYEQYF
j_call: TRBJ2-3; v_call: TRBV6-2/TRBV6-3; cdr3_aa: CASSYSGPPTDTQYF
j_call: TRBJ1-1; v_call: TRBV5-1; cdr3_aa: CASSLLGQGQGRSTEAFF
j_call: TRBJ2-3; v_call: TRBV7-9; cdr3_aa: CASSLISGGSSTDTQYF
j_call: TRBJ1-6; v_call: TRBV12-3/TRBV12-4; cdr3_aa: CASSFTENSPLHF
j_call: TRBJ2-5; v_call: TRBV7-6; cdr3_aa: CASSFSGGAWGETQYF
j_call: TRBJ2-1; v_call: TRBV5-6; cdr3_aa: CASSLTGLSSYNEQFF
j_call: TRBJ1-5; v_call: TRBV15; cdr3_aa: CATSPLIEGPQHF
j_call: TRBJ1-1; v_call: TRBV19; cdr3_aa: CASSIGAENTEAFF
j_call: TRBJ1-6; v_call: TRBV9; cdr3_aa: CASSPEYNSPLHF
j_call: TRBJ2-7; v_call: TRBV7-8; cdr3_aa: CASSSDRGPYEQYF
j_call: TRBJ1-3; v_call: TRBV5-6; cdr3_aa: CASSFGRQSGNTIYF
j_call: TRBJ2-6; v_call: TRBV11-3; cdr3_aa: CASSTPPSGANVLTF
j_call: TRBJ2-2; v_call: TRBV5-1; cdr3_aa: CASSGVPSRNTGELFF
j_call: TRBJ2-4; v_call: TRBV3-1/TRBV3-2; cdr3_aa: CASKGLGGNIQYF
j_call: TRBJ1-1; v_call: TRBV5-5; cdr3_aa: CASSFGTLNTEAFF
j_call: TRBJ1-2; v_call: TRBV24-1; cdr3_aa: CAKKLGGGFQDYGYTF